This passage covers 11 T cell receptor beta chains from one sample sequenced in a study of T cells after somatic rescue of genetic block. Sequencing used immunoSEQ multiplex PCR; TCRdb keeps in-frame clones, though not all of them. Here the sample spans 85,000 to 90,000 clones, 70% to 90% being singletons. Sequenced input: peripheral blood mononuclear cells (PBMCs). All receptors come from a woman younger than 35.

The CDR3 DNA reads TGTGCCACCAGCAGACCCTCCTCGGCCGATACGCAGTATTTT. Its translation: CATSRPSSADTQYF. V is TRBV15 and J is TRBJ2-3, with no clear D. There are 14 residues in the CDR3. CDR1 and CDR2 from the germline V gene are LNHNV and YYDKDF (reference sequence). Trimming removed 2 bases at V and 6 bases at J, with 12 bases between.

This chain links TRBV6-6 with TRBJ1-5; tentative D call: TRBD1 (6 bases). This CDR3 has 15 amino acids. Trimming took off 6 bases at V and 5 bases at J, with 17 bases between the two ends. CDR1 MNHNY and CDR2 SVGAGI come from the germline V gene (reference sequence). CDR3 sequence: CASRGGARIHQPQHF. Here the CDR3 DNA reads TGTGCCAGCAGAGGGGGGGCGCGGATCCATCAGCCCCAGCATTTT.

J is TRBJ1-3 and V is TRBV10-1; 7 bases are a match to TRBD1. The V gene end was trimmed by 2 bases and the J gene end by 2 bases; junction bases not matched to a gene: 6. Germline assignment: CDR1 WNHNN and CDR2 SYGVQD (reference sequence). CDR3 length: 16 residues. The CDR3 protein is CASSERRQGPGNTIYF. CDR3 nucleotide sequence: TGCGCCAGCAGTGAGCGCCGACAGGGACCTGGAAACACCATATATTTT.

The CDR3 spells CASSLTDRGVSGYTF. For the CDR3, the DNA is TGTGCCAGCAGTCTCACGGACAGGGGGGTATCTGGCTACACCTTC. The rearrangement joins TRBV28 to TRBJ1-2; 10 bases agree with TRBD1. The J segment lost 7 bases and the V segment lost 5 bases, leaving 10 bases of the junction unmatched. Germline CDR1 MDHEN, CDR2 SYDVKM. The CDR3 length is 15 residues.

CDR3 coding DNA: TGTGCCAGCAGCCCGATAGCGGGGTCGATCTACGAGCAGTACTTC. Protein: CASSPIAGSIYEQYF. The V call is TRBV11-3, the J call TRBJ2-5; 8 nucleotides match TRBD2. The J call is uncertain, as TRBJ2-7 better fits the DNA end. The CDR3 is 15 residues long. From germline, CDR1 is SGHNT and CDR2 YENEEA.

The V call is TRBV27, the J call TRBJ2-3; D is unclear. With 1 base removed from V and 1 base from J, the gap between germline ends came to 3 bases. Per germline, CDR1 MNHEY and CDR2 SMNVEV (reference sequence). This CDR3 has 13 residues. Here the CDR3 DNA reads TGTGCCAGCAGTTTATATGGCACAGATACGCAGTATTTT. It codes for CASSLYGTDTQYF.

The V gene is TRBV6-1, the J gene TRBJ2-7; D is unresolved. The V gene lost 4 bases and the J gene lost 6 bases, with 7 bases spanning the gap. CDR1 is MNHNS, CDR2 SASEGT, per germline. The CDR3 is 11 amino acids. The CDR3 here is CASSVQIEQYF. The CDR3 bases are TGTGCCAGCAGTGTACAGATCGAGCAGTACTTC.

This clone was picked up one time. This chain links TRBV4-3 with TRBJ1-1; 7 nucleotides match TRBD1. Looked up from germline, CDR1 is LGHNA and CDR2 is YSLEER. With 4 bases clipped from V and 0 bases from J, the junction kept 11 bases outside the gene matches. There are 17 residues in the CDR3. The CDR3 bases are TGCGCCAGCAGCCCCCGGATGGGGACAGCCATGAACACTGAAGCTTTCTTT. The encoded protein is CASSPRMGTAMNTEAFF.

This chain joins TRBV27 and TRBJ2-7; TRBD1 matches at 9 bases. The germline V gene has CDR1 MNHEY and CDR2 SMNVEV (reference sequence). This CDR3 spans 13 amino acids. Trimming at V came to 8 bases and at J to 5 bases, leaving 7 bases not matched to a gene. The CDR3 nucleotides are TGTGCCAGCGGATGGGACAGGGCCCACGAGCAGTACTTC. It codes for CASGWDRAHEQYF.

This clone was detected only once. The V call is TRBV15, the J call TRBJ2-7; D is possibly TRBD2 (6 bases). V was trimmed by 1 base and J by 2 bases, leaving 24 bases between them. CDR3 length: 19 amino acids. From germline, CDR1 is LNHNV and CDR2 YYDKDF (reference sequence). The CDR3 loop is CATSRAPEVGGTLPYEQYF. For the CDR3, the DNA is TGTGCCACCAGCAGAGCCCCCGAGGTGGGTGGGACTCTTCCCTACGAGCAGTACTTC.

Only one count was recorded for this clone. The chain links TRBV5-4 to TRBJ2-1; D possibly uses TRBD1 or TRBD2 (6 bases each). V lost 4 bases, J lost 4 bases, and 24 bases lay in between. The CDR3 sequence is 18 residues long. The germline V gene encodes CDR1 SGHNT and CDR2 YYREEE (reference sequence). This CDR3 reads CASSPSTSGASVYNEQFF. The CDR3 DNA follows: TGTGCCAGCAGCCCCTCGACGTCAGGGGCTAGCGTGTACAATGAGCAGTTCTTC.